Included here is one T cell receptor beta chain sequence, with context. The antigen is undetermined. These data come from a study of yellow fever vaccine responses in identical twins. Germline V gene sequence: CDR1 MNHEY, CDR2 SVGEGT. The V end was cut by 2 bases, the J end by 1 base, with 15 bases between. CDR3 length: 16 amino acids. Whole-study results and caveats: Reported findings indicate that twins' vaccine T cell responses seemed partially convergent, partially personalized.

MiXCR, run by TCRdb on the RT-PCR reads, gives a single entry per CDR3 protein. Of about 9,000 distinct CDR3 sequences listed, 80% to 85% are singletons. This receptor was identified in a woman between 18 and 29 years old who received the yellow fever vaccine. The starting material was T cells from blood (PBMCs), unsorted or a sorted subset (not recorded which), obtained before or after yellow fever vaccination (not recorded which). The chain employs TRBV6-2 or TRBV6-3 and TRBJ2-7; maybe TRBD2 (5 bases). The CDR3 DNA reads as TGTGCCAGCAGTTACGATGGGAGCGCAGGTTCCTACGAGCAGTACTTC. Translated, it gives CASSYDGSAGSYEQYF.